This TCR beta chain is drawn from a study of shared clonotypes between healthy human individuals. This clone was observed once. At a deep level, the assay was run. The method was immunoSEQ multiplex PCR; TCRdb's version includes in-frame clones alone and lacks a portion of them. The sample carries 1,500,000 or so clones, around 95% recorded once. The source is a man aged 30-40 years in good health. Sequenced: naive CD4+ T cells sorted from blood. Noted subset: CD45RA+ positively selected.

The CDR3 bases are TGTGCCAGCAGCGCGGGGACACTAACTAACTATGGCTACACCTTC. Translated, it gives CASSAGTLTNYGYTF. The rearrangement uses TRBV5-5 and TRBJ1-2, with D possibly TRBD1 on 6 matching bases. CDR1 is SGHKS, CDR2 YYEKEE, per germline (reference sequence). Between the trimmed V and J ends, which lost 4 bases and 0 bases, there was a span of 13 bases. This CDR3 is built from 15 residues.